This T cell receptor beta chain comes out of a study of Ad26.COV2.S vaccination and SARS-CoV-2 variants (dated by TCRdb to the early 2020s). About the full investigation: Donors in the vaccine arm were drawn from COV1001, a phase I-IIa trial of Ad26.COV2.S in healthy adults that was multicentre, randomized, double-blind and placebo-controlled. TCRbeta repertoire sequencing was used to assess the specificity and breadth of SARS-CoV-2-reactive T cell receptors after Ad26.COV2.S vaccination. A total of 32 samples were included in the TCR-sequenced set, comprising around 19 Ad26.COV2.S vaccine recipients, 5 placebo recipients and 8 SARS-CoV-2 convalescent individuals. Ad26.COV2.S was administered intramuscularly at a dose of 5x10^10 or 1x10^11 viral particles, either as one shot or as two shots given 56 days apart. Investigators did not know the trial group allocation while performing experiments and assessing outcomes. Participants in the trial were split at random into five groups of five each, receiving low-dose or high-dose Ad26.COV2.S once or twice, or else placebo on both occasions.

About this clone itself: Its recognized antigen is unknown. Base qualities are not provided; no much larger clone lies one nucleotide away.

Beyond this particular receptor, the publication reports: Higher spike-specific TCR breadth was observed in Ad26.COV2.S recipients than in placebo recipients (P = 0.0014). Non-spike TCR breadth was comparable between vaccine and placebo recipients, consistent with the vaccine containing only spike. After vaccination, spike-specific CD8+ and CD4+ T cell responses were reported to show substantial breadth. According to the authors, total T cell responses may have been underestimated by the TCR breadth and depth analyses. The study was not powered for comparison of responses between vaccine doses or regimens.

TCRbeta CDR3 regions were sequenced with the immunoSEQ Assay. After extraction, genomic DNA underwent amplification by bias-controlled multiplex PCR, followed by high-throughput sequencing. In the paper's pipeline: To quantify the absolute abundance of every unique TCRbeta CDR3 region, sequences were collapsed and filtered. T cell fraction was estimated by normalizing TCRbeta template counts to usable DNA, which was measured by amplifying reference genes present in all nucleated cells. Repertoire TCRs were annotated as SARS-CoV-2-specific by exact matching of V gene, CDR3 amino acid sequence and J gene to a known reactive TCR set. The reference SARS-CoV-2 TCR set came from MIRA and was filtered for enrichment in COVID-19-positive ImmuneCODE repertoires, removing public or cross-reactive TCRs. Using the MIRA antigens, annotated TCRs were further analysed by specific ORF or by position within an ORF. Breadth was defined as annotated unique rearrangements over total unique productive rearrangements; depth was the summed frequency of those rearrangements. Group comparisons of TCR breadth used two-sided Wilcoxon rank-sum tests. TCRdb provides this immuneACCESS table in a form limited to in-frame rearrangements. Some clones are lacking; in checked studies, under half of them reflect an unresolved V gene, and why the rest are absent is not known. V, J and clone size are taken as reported in that table, and D and trimming were inferred from the DNA itself. For this sample the table gives a few hundred thousand clones, of which roughly nine tenths were detected only once. The biggest ten clones account for about 5% of the sample.

Sample treatment or condition, as interpreted from the label and publication: some 20 received Ad26.COV2.S at low or high dose, single or two shots; 5 received placebo; per-sample allocation not given. Repertoires of vaccine and placebo recipients were sequenced from samples taken on day 63 after the first injection. Between 29 July and 7 August 2020, Cohort 1b enrolled about 27 adults aged 18-55 years at one site in Boston, USA. As a vaccine, Ad26.COV2.S was a replication-incompetent adenovirus type 26 vector that expressed a prefusion-stabilized SARS-CoV-2 spike protein derived from the original Wuhan strain. The sequencing here drew on peripheral blood, taken in a trial of Ad26.COV2.S vaccine versus placebo. The sequence was obtained from a person aged 18-60 years who received the Ad26.COV2.S COVID-19 vaccine or a placebo.

This receptor carries the CDR3 CASRNPGHSGNTIYF. DNA sequence: TGTGCCAGCAGGAACCCCGGCCACTCTGGAAACACCATATATTTT. This receptor chain uses TRBV28 and TRBJ1-3; the D gene cannot be resolved reliably. The CDR3 starts with the cysteine, ends with the phenylalanine, and has 15 residues. The only DNA kept is the CDR3, 45 bases in frame from the first base. V and J are truncated by 6 bases and 0 bases respectively, leaving an intervening sequence of 12 bases. The germline V gene encodes CDR1 MDHEN and CDR2 SYDVKM.